This T cell receptor (beta chain) was profiled in a study of cytomegalovirus exposure and HLA in healthy donors. This clone has more than one count but fewer than ten. Some clones are missing from TCRdb's copy, which holds only in-frame ones; the method was immunoSEQ multiplex PCR. The sample carries roughly 300,000 clones, roughly 89% recorded once. CDR3 length: 11 residues. CDR1 and CDR2 (germline): SGDLS, YYNGEE. V shed 5 bases and J shed 6 bases, with 5 bases lying between them. The sample comprised PBMCs. The chain combines TRBV9 with TRBJ2-2; D gene unclear. This receptor was identified in a woman between 18 and 30 years old in good health and CMV-seronegative. This CDR3 is CASSSAGELFF. The DNA of the CDR3 is TGTGCCAGCAGTAGTGCCGGGGAGCTGTTTTTT.